These 10 T cell receptor beta chains originate from one sample sequenced in a study of T cells in Graves' hyperthyroidism and ophthalmopathy. Template material for amplifying TCR beta CDR3 regions consisted of RNA transcripts. HTBI primers were employed in a first-round RT-PCR of the TCR CDR3. One entry per CDR3 protein, called by TCRdb with MiXCR from the multiplex PCR reads. The table lists about 700,000 distinct CDR3 sequences, about 45% of them singletons. The sample was peripheral blood or thyroid tissue (not recorded which). The receptors originated from an adult man with Graves' disease, either hyperthyroidism or ophthalmopathy (not recorded which).

This clonotype turned up a few times. The junction does not match germline at one end; this may be a read error. This sequence joins TRBV6-6 and TRBJ1-3; D is ambiguous. The CDR3 consists of 15 residues. CDR1 is MNHNY and CDR2 is SVGAGI in the germline V gene (reference sequence). CDR3 DNA sequence: TGTGCCATCAGTGAGCAAATGAGCTCTGGAAACACCATATATTTT. It is translated as CAISEQMSSGNTIYF.

This chain connects TRBV24-1 to TRBJ2-7, with TRBD2 as a possible D gene (6 bases). CDR1 KGHDR and CDR2 SFDVKD come from the germline V gene. V was cut by 11 bases and J by 1 base, with 20 bases left in between. This CDR3 has 15 amino acids. The CDR3 here is CASLLDRGSSYEQYF. CDR3 nucleotide sequence: TGTGCCAGCTTGCTGGACCGGGGGTCGTCCTACGAGCAGTACTTC.

The chain has TRBV2 and TRBJ2-7, with a weak D call TRBD1 (6 bases). The CDR3 loop spans 14 amino acids. CDR1 is SNHLY and CDR2 is FYNNEI in the germline V gene. V lost 4 bases and J 0 bases, leaving 10 bases between the germline ends. CDR3 residues: CASSGQESSYEQYF. CDR3 nucleotide sequence: TGTGCCAGCAGTGGACAGGAGAGCTCCTACGAGCAGTACTTC.

CDR3 protein: CASSLEGGGGSYEQYF. For the CDR3, the DNA is TGTGCCAGCAGCTTAGAAGGGGGCGGGGGCTCCTACGAGCAGTACTTC. This rearrangement joins TRBV7-2 to TRBJ2-7; D tentatively reads TRBD1 or TRBD2 (7 bases each). This CDR3 is 16 amino acids long. Trimming took 1 base from V and 0 from J, leaving 13 bases between them. The germline V gene has CDR1 SGHTA and CDR2 FQGNSA.

This clonotype was recorded once. The V and J genes are TRBV7-9 and TRBJ2-7; the match to TRBD2 covers 9 bases. Germline lookup yields CDR1 SEHNR and CDR2 FQNEAQ (reference sequence). V gave up 5 bases and J gave up 4 bases; unmatched junction bases: 18. This CDR3 has 18 amino acids. CDR3 sequence: CASSQDLAISGSPYEQYF. The CDR3 DNA is TGTGCCAGCAGCCAAGATCTTGCGATTAGCGGGAGCCCTTACGAGCAGTACTTC.

The rearrangement uses TRBV7-9 and TRBJ2-5, with D perhaps TRBD1 or TRBD2 (7 bases each). The CDR3 contains 15 residues. Trimming took off 5 bases at V and 0 bases at J, with 13 bases between the two ends. Germline values: CDR1 SEHNR, CDR2 FQNEAQ (reference sequence). CDR3 loop: CASSPGGGDQETQYF. The CDR3 DNA reads TGTGCCAGCAGCCCAGGGGGGGGGGACCAAGAGACCCAGTACTTC. Based on the CDR3 plus reference TRBV7-9 and TRBJ2-5, the full variable domain is DTGVSQNPRHKITKRGQNVTFRCDPISEHNRLYWYRQTLGQGPEFLTYFQNEAQLEKSRLLSDRFSAERPKGSFSTLEIQRTEQGDSAMYLCASSPGGGDQETQYFGPGTRLLVL.

V and J are TRBV24-1 and TRBJ2-5; 7 nucleotides agree with TRBD1. Germline V gene sequence: CDR1 KGHDR, CDR2 SFDVKD. Trimming removed 5 bases from V and 5 bases from J; junction bases left unmatched: 10. The CDR3 loop spans 15 amino acids. CDR3 amino acids: CATSALQGGRETQYF. The CDR3 DNA follows: TGTGCCACCAGTGCCCTTCAAGGGGGCCGGGAGACCCAGTACTTC.

The sample holds many counts of this clonotype. This chain links TRBV29-1 with TRBJ2-5; the match to TRBD2 covers 15 bases. This CDR3 comprises 16 residues. Germline trimming cut 7 bases from V and 5 bases from J; bases unmatched to any gene: 11. Germline-derived CDR1 and CDR2 are SQVTM and ANQGSEA. The CDR3 nucleotides read TGCAGCGCTGATGGACTAGCGGGAGGGCCAGGGGAGACCCAGTACTTC. It translates to CSADGLAGGPGETQYF.

The V call is TRBV2, the J call TRBJ1-1, with D tentatively TRBD1 (6 bases). Germline loops: CDR1 SNHLY, CDR2 FYNNEI. This CDR3 region has 13 residues. V lost 6 bases and J 5 bases, leaving 13 bases between the germline ends. The CDR3 loop is CASSLQGWTEAFF. The CDR3 region has the DNA TGTGCCAGCAGCCTACAGGGTTGGACTGAAGCTTTCTTT.

The V gene is TRBV19, the J gene TRBJ2-2; D not resolved. The CDR3 contains 12 residues. CDR1 LNHDA and CDR2 SQIVND come from the germline V gene (reference sequence). The V gene lost 3 bases and the J gene lost 5 bases, with 4 bases spanning the gap. The CDR3: CASSIYTGELFF. The CDR3 DNA is TGTGCCAGTAGTATTTATACCGGGGAGCTGTTTTTT. The entire variable domain, with the rest obtained from reference TRBV19 and TRBJ2-2, is as follows: DGGITQSPKYLFRKEGQNVTLSCEQNLNHDAMYWYRQDPGQGLRLIYYSQIVNDFQKGDIAEGYSVSREKKESFPLTVTSAQKNPTAFYLCASSIYTGELFFGEGSRLTVL.